This is a list of T cell receptor beta chains from one sample in a study of cytomegalovirus exposure and HLA in healthy donors. The method was immunoSEQ multiplex PCR; TCRdb's version includes in-frame clones alone and lacks a portion of them. The data show over 150,000 clones, over 75% seen once. Sequenced input: PBMCs. The receptors here all came from a woman aged 45-59 years in good health and CMV-seropositive. Each CDR3 is given with its conserved first and last residue. The D gene is left open where the match is weak. Clone size appears in some rows only: once, few, many, or a class for an expanded clone.

j_call,clone_size,d_call,v_call,cdr3_nt,cdr3_aa
TRBJ1-3,-,-,TRBV9,TGTGCCAGCAGCGTAGCAGGGACTTCTGGAAACACCATATATTTT,CASSVAGTSGNTIYF
TRBJ2-1,-,TRBD2,TRBV11-1,TGTGCCAGCAGCTTGCGGACTAGCGGGAGGAATGAGCAGTTCTTC,CASSLRTSGRNEQFF
TRBJ2-6,-,-,TRBV7-8,TGTGCCAGCAGCTTAGTTGGACTGTTTACCTCTGGGGCCAACGTCCTGACTTTC,CASSLVGLFTSGANVLTF
TRBJ2-5,-,TRBD1,TRBV5-1,TGCGCCAGCAGCCCGGCGGACAGGAGAGAGACCCAGTACTTC,CASSPADRRETQYF
TRBJ1-2,-,-,TRBV4-3,TGCGCCAGCAGCCAAGATAGAGGACTGCTGTCGGGCTACACCTTC,CASSQDRGLLSGYTF
TRBJ2-3,-,-,TRBV5-4,TGTGCCAGCAGTTCTAGCACAGATACGCAGTATTTT,CASSSSTDTQYF
TRBJ2-7,-,-,TRBV7-8,TGTGCCAGCAGCTTAGCTTCAGGGGGGTACGAGCAGTACTTC,CASSLASGGYEQYF
TRBJ1-1,-,TRBD1,TRBV4-3,TGCGCCAGCAGCTCCCGACAGGGGTGGACTGAAGCTTTCTTT,CASSSRQGWTEAFF
TRBJ2-2,-,TRBD2,TRBV14,TGTGCCAGCAGCCAAGATATTAGACAGCGGGGGGGCCGAAACACCGGGGAGCTGTTTTTT,CASSQDIRQRGGRNTGELFF
TRBJ1-5,-,TRBD1,TRBV19,TGTGCCAGTAGCGAGAGGGGGACAGGGGGTGTAGCCCAGCATTTT,CASSERGTGGVAQHF
TRBJ2-7,few,TRBD1,TRBV18,TGTGCCAGCTCACCACCTTACCCCCGGACAGGGATCTACGAGCAGTACTTC,CASSPPYPRTGIYEQYF
TRBJ1-1,once,-,TRBV5-6,TGTGCCAGCAGCTTTGGGACTGTTTCCGGGGCTTTCTTT,CASSFGTVSGAFF
TRBJ1-2,-,-,TRBV4-3,TGCGCCAGCAGCCAAGATACCGGGATCGGCTACACCTTC,CASSQDTGIGYTF
TRBJ1-1,-,TRBD1,TRBV7-2,TGTGCCAGCAGCTTAACAGGGGCTATTACAATGAACACTGAAGCTTTCTTT,CASSLTGAITMNTEAFF
TRBJ1-2,-,TRBD1,TRBV19,TGTGCCAGTAGTAGGACAGGGAAGAACTATGGCTACACCTTC,CASSRTGKNYGYTF
TRBJ2-3,-,TRBD2,TRBV2,TGTGCCAGCGGGGAGCGGGGGGTAGGTGTAGATACGCAGTATTTT,CASGERGVGVDTQYF
TRBJ2-7,-,TRBD2,TRBV19,TGTGCCAGTTCTGCGGGAGGTTCCTACGAGCAGTACTTC,CASSAGGSYEQYF
TRBJ2-7,-,TRBD2,TRBV7-9,TGTGCCAGCAGCTTAGAGGTAGCGGGGGAAAGGGAGCAGTACTTC,CASSLEVAGEREQYF
TRBJ1-1,once,-,TRBV6-4,TGTGCCAGCCGCTCGGGGGGAAGCACTGAAGCTTTCTTT,CASRSGGSTEAFF
TRBJ2-7,few,TRBD2,TRBV13,TGTGCCAGCAGCTCCTCGACTAGCGGGGGGTACGAGCAGTACTTC,CASSSSTSGGYEQYF
TRBJ2-5,-,-,TRBV11-2,TGTGCCAGCAGCTCAGTAGAGACCCAGTACTTC,CASSSVETQYF
TRBJ2-7,-,TRBD2,TRBV27,TGTGCCAGCAGTCCGGGACTAGTAGGTGCCTACGAGCAGTACTTC,CASSPGLVGAYEQYF
TRBJ1-2,few,-,TRBV6-6,TGTGCCAGCACACGGGGGGCGGCCTATGGCTACACCTTC,CASTRGAAYGYTF
TRBJ1-1,-,-,TRBV10-3,TGTGCCATCAGGGGGCAGGGTTCGAACACTGAAGCTTTCTTT,CAIRGQGSNTEAFF
TRBJ1-1,-,TRBD1,TRBV13,TGTGCCAGCAGCTTAGCCGGCAGGGGGCTGGTCACTGAAGCTTTCTTT,CASSLAGRGLVTEAFF
TRBJ1-2,-,TRBD1,TRBV7-9,TGTTCCAGCACCGAAAAGACAGGGGGCGATGTCTATGGCTACACCTTC,CSSTEKTGGDVYGYTF
TRBJ2-5,-,-,TRBV28,TGTGCCAGCAGTTTATCAGGGGAGCAAGAGACCCAGTACTTC,CASSLSGEQETQYF